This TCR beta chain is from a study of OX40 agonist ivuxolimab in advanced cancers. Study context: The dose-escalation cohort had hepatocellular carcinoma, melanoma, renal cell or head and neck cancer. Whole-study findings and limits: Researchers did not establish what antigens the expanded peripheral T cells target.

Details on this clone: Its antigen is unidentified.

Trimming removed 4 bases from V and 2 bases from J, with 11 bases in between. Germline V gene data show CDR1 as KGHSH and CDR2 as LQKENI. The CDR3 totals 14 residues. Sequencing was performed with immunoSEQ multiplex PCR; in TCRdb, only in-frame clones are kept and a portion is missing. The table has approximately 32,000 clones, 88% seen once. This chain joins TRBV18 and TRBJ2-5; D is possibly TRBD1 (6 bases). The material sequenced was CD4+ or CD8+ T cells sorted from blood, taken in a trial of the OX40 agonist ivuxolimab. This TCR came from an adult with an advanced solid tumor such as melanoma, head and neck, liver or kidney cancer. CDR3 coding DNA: TGTGCCAGCTCACGAGACAGGAATCAAGAGACCCAGTACTTC. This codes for CASSRDRNQETQYF.